The 17 T cell receptor beta chains in this list originate from one sample, sequenced in a study of OX40 agonist ivuxolimab in advanced cancers. Profiled with immunoSEQ multiplex PCR; TCRdb holds only in-frame clones, not every one. The sample lists approximately 78,000 clones, approximately 90% occurring once. This specimen consisted of CD4+ or CD8+ T cells sorted from blood, obtained in a trial of the OX40 agonist ivuxolimab. These receptor sequences come from an adult with an advanced solid tumor such as melanoma, head and neck, liver or kidney cancer.

In its sample, this clone was seen once. V is TRBV6-6 and J is TRBJ2-1; D assignment may be TRBD1 or TRBD2 (6 bases each). The germline CDR1 and CDR2 sequences are MNHNY and SVGAGI (reference sequence). V dropped 2 bases and J dropped 7 bases, with 15 bases sitting between them. CDR3 size: 15 residues. CDR3: CASSYTGQGGNEQFF. The CDR3 DNA sequence: TGTGCCAGCAGTTACACAGGGCAGGGAGGTAATGAGCAGTTCTTC.

This chain uses TRBV29-1 with TRBJ1-2; the D is unclear. This CDR3 is 14 amino acids long. Trimming took 4 bases from V and 4 from J, leaving 16 bases between them. Germline assignment: CDR1 SQVTM and CDR2 ANQGSEA. CDR3 sequence (DNA): TGCAGCGTTGCCGGTTTGGGGTCTGTCTATGGCTACACCTTC. The encoded protein is CSVAGLGSVYGYTF. The variable domain in full, with the rest retrieved from reference TRBV29-1 and TRBJ1-2, is SAVISQKPSRDICQRGTSLTIQCQVDSQVTMMFWYRQQPGQSLTLIATANQGSEATYESGFVIDKFPISRPNLTFSTLTVSNMSPEDSSIYLCSVAGLGSVYGYTFGSGTRLTVV.

This chain uses TRBV10-3 with TRBJ1-1; D ambiguous. Germline loops: CDR1 ENHRY, CDR2 SYGVKD. The germline V and J ends were trimmed by 6 bases and 0 bases, with 14 bases remaining between them. This CDR3 spans 15 amino acids. The CDR3 reads CAIRQVGFLNTEAFF. CDR3 nucleotide sequence: TGTGCCATCAGACAAGTAGGGTTCCTGAACACTGAAGCTTTCTTT.

The chain is built from TRBV12-2 and TRBJ2-5. TRBV12-2 is a listed pseudogene. This CDR3 spans 15 amino acids. This CDR3 is CASRSPGSFQETQYF. CDR3 bases: TGTGCAAGTCGCTCCCCAGGGAGTTTCCAAGAGACCCAGTACTTC.

The rearrangement uses TRBV5-1 and TRBJ1-6, with TRBD1 matching over 12 bases. With 2 bases clipped from V and 8 bases from J, the junction kept 8 bases outside the gene matches. The CDR3 has 17 residues. Looked up from germline, CDR1 is SGHRS and CDR2 is YFSETQ. This CDR3 reads CASSFSGTGGADSPLHF. The CDR3 bases are TGCGCCAGCAGCTTTTCCGGGACAGGGGGCGCGGATTCACCCCTCCACTTT. Full variable domain (rest looked up from reference TRBV5-1 and TRBJ1-6): KAGVTQTPRYLIKTRGQQVTLSCSPISGHRSVSWYQQTPGQGLQFLFEYFSETQRNKGNFPGRFSGRQFSNSRSEMNVSTLELGDSALYLCASSFSGTGGADSPLHFGNGTRLTVT.

The chain links TRBV1 to TRBJ2-1. TRBV1 is termed a pseudogene. This CDR3 is 18 amino acids long. The CDR3, as DNA: TGCACCAGCAGCCAAGTGGTGACCAGGATTCCCGTTCGGGATGAGCAGTTCTTC. It is translated as CTSSQVVTRIPVRDEQFF.

The chain has TRBV5-1 and TRBJ1-3, with TRBD1 as a possible D gene (5 bases). The V gene's germline CDR1 is SGHRS and CDR2 YFSETQ. Trimming took off 0 bases at V and 2 bases at J, with 9 bases between the two ends. This CDR3 comprises 15 residues. CDR3 residues: CASSLVQGAGNTIYF. In nucleotides, the CDR3 is TGCGCCAGCAGCTTGGTGCAGGGTGCTGGAAACACCATATATTTT.

This clone appeared a few times. The chain combines TRBV28 with TRBJ1-5, with D uncertain. Trimming removed 4 bases from V and 8 bases from J, with 12 bases in between. The germline gives CDR1 MDHEN, CDR2 SYDVKM. The CDR3 loop spans 13 amino acids. CDR3 sequence: CASSSPTLEPQHF. The CDR3 DNA sequence: TGTGCCAGCAGTTCCCCCACGTTGGAGCCCCAGCATTTT.

V usage is TRBV28 and J usage is TRBJ1-2; 7 nucleotides align to TRBD1. The germline V gene has CDR1 MDHEN and CDR2 SYDVKM. The trim removed 6 bases at V and 5 bases at J, leaving 9 bases unmatched. CDR3 length: 14 amino acids. CDR3: CASRRGGGRYGYTF. For the CDR3, the DNA is TGTGCCAGCAGGAGAGGAGGGGGCCGGTATGGCTACACCTTC.

The chain employs TRBV19 and TRBJ1-1; D possibly corresponds to TRBD1 (6 bases). Germline assignment: CDR1 LNHDA and CDR2 SQIVND (reference sequence). V was trimmed by 6 bases and J by 0 bases, leaving 11 bases between them. This CDR3 has 14 residues. The CDR3: CASSDRNMNTEAFF. In DNA form, the CDR3 reads TGTGCCAGTAGCGACAGGAACATGAACACTGAAGCTTTCTTT.

The rearrangement links TRBV11-2 to TRBJ2-1, with D hard to call. The CDR3 covers 13 residues. CDR1 is SGHAT and CDR2 is FQNNGV in the germline V gene. The ends were cut back, 2 bases at V and 8 bases at J, with 10 bases in the middle. The CDR3 loop reads CASSLTLMDEQFF. The CDR3 DNA reads TGTGCCAGCAGCTTAACGCTTATGGATGAGCAGTTCTTC.

The V gene is TRBV19, the J gene TRBJ2-1, with TRBD1 identical over 8 bases. Per the germline V gene, CDR1 is LNHDA and CDR2 is SQIVND (reference sequence). V dropped 5 bases and J dropped 4; count of bases not matched to a gene: 1. The CDR3 has 13 residues. CDR3 sequence: CASSGTGYNEQFF. In DNA form, the CDR3 reads TGTGCCAGTAGTGGGACAGGATACAATGAGCAGTTCTTC.

The rearrangement joins TRBV19 to TRBJ1-2; the match to TRBD1 covers 7 bases. The V gene end was trimmed by 6 bases and the J gene end by 7 bases; junction bases not matched to a gene: 8. The V gene's germline CDR1 is LNHDA and CDR2 SQIVND (reference sequence). The CDR3 loop spans 13 amino acids. The DNA of the CDR3 is TGTGCCAGTAGCGTAACAGGGGTTGGTGGCTACACCTTC. Protein sequence: CASSVTGVGGYTF.

The rearrangement joins TRBV7-3 to TRBJ2-4; weak D call: TRBD1 (5 bases). The length of the CDR3 is 17 residues. Germline V gene lookup returns CDR1 SGHTA and CDR2 FQGTGA. V was shortened by 5 bases and J by 1 base, with 18 bases between the two germline ends. As DNA, the CDR3 is TGTGCCAGCAGCCCTTCCTCCAGGGAAGGTGCCAAAAACATTCAGTACTTC. Amino acids: CASSPSSREGAKNIQYF.

The chain employs TRBV5-4 and TRBJ2-3, with D uncertain. The germline gives CDR1 SGHNT, CDR2 YYREEE (reference sequence). Trimming shortened V by 1 base and J by 4 bases, and 1 base separated the two germline ends. This CDR3 is 11 amino acids long. CDR3 loop: CASSLSDTQYF. The CDR3 DNA is TGTGCCAGCAGCTTGTCAGATACGCAGTATTTT. Based on the CDR3 plus reference TRBV5-4 and TRBJ2-3, the full variable domain is ETGVTQSPTHLIKTRGQQVTLRCSSQSGHNTVSWYQQALGQGPQFIFQYYREEENGRGNFPPRFSGLQFPNYSSELNVNALELDDSALYLCASSLSDTQYFGPGTRLTVL.

V gene TRBV5-1 combines with J gene TRBJ2-1; 8 nucleotides align to TRBD2. Germline V gene data show CDR1 as SGHRS and CDR2 as YFSETQ. The CDR3 is 13 residues long. V trimming: 4 bases; J trimming: 7 bases; junction bases outside the gene matches: 4. In nucleotides, the CDR3 is TGCGCCAGCAGCCCCCCGGGGGGGAATGAGCAGTTCTTC. Protein: CASSPPGGNEQFF.

The gene calls are TRBV28 and TRBJ2-7; D perhaps matches TRBD2 (7 bases). Germline V gene data show CDR1 as MDHEN and CDR2 as SYDVKM. The length of the CDR3 is 15 residues. Trimming took 6 bases from V and 4 from J, leaving 19 bases between them. Here the CDR3 reads CASSPQGRGPYEQYF. DNA of the CDR3: TGTGCCAGCAGCCCGCAGGGGAGGGGCCCATACGAGCAGTACTTC.